Listed below are T cell receptor beta chains from one sample, sequenced in a study of blood T cells in healthy people across ages. A single record per CDR3 protein comes from TCRdb applying MiXCR to the 5' RACE reads. The table has some 710,000 distinct CDR3 sequences, about 24% seen once; the top ten hold roughly a fifth. Material: blood. Receptor source: a man between 65 and 85 years old in good health. Both conserved end residues are part of each CDR3. D genes are given only for firm matches. Part of the rows lack a size; the others show once, few, many or a class for expanded clones.

v_call: TRBV5-1
clone_size: many
j_call: TRBJ2-5
d_call: -
cdr3_nt: TGCGCCAGCAGCTTGATCCAAGAGACCCAGTACTTC
cdr3_aa: CASSLIQETQYF

v_call: TRBV5-1
clone_size: -
j_call: TRBJ1-3
d_call: -
cdr3_nt: TGCGCCAGCAGAGCCGGGGGAAACACCATATATTTT
cdr3_aa: CASRAGGNTIYF

v_call: TRBV3-1
clone_size: -
j_call: TRBJ1-2
d_call: TRBD1
cdr3_nt: TGTGCCAGCAGCCAAGATTTGGCAGGGGGGTACTATGGCTACACCTTC
cdr3_aa: CASSQDLAGGYYGYTF

v_call: TRBV9
clone_size: -
j_call: TRBJ2-2
d_call: -
cdr3_nt: TGTGCCAGCAGCGTAGGCTACCTGAACACCGGGGAGCTGTTTTTT
cdr3_aa: CASSVGYLNTGELFF

v_call: TRBV11-3
clone_size: few
j_call: TRBJ2-3
d_call: TRBD2
cdr3_nt: TGTGCCAGCAGCTTAGGAGAACTAGCGGGAGATACGCAGTATTTT
cdr3_aa: CASSLGELAGDTQYF

v_call: TRBV5-1
clone_size: -
j_call: TRBJ2-1
d_call: -
cdr3_nt: TGCGCCAGCAGCTTAATGGGTCCTACAAATGAGCAGTTCTTC
cdr3_aa: CASSLMGPTNEQFF

v_call: TRBV7-8
clone_size: few
j_call: TRBJ1-5
d_call: -
cdr3_nt: TGTGCCAGGGGGCCGAATATGGGCAATCAGCCCCAGCATTTT
cdr3_aa: CARGPNMGNQPQHF

v_call: TRBV20-1
clone_size: few
j_call: TRBJ2-4
d_call: -
cdr3_nt: TGCAGTGCTCCGGGGGCAAATAGTGTGAACATTCAGTACTTC
cdr3_aa: CSAPGANSVNIQYF

v_call: TRBV6-4
clone_size: -
j_call: TRBJ1-1
d_call: -
cdr3_nt: TGTGCCAGCAGTGAAGTTAAGGCAGCTGAAGCCTTCTTT
cdr3_aa: CASSEVKAAEAFF

v_call: TRBV24-1
clone_size: -
j_call: TRBJ2-5
d_call: TRBD1
cdr3_nt: TGTGCCACCAGTCCACAGGGGGTCCAAGAGACCCAGTACTTC
cdr3_aa: CATSPQGVQETQYF

v_call: TRBV4-2
clone_size: -
j_call: TRBJ2-7
d_call: TRBD2
cdr3_nt: TGTGCCAGCAGCCGCCTGCTAGCGGGGCGTTACGAGCAGTACTTC
cdr3_aa: CASSRLLAGRYEQYF

v_call: TRBV12-3/TRBV12-4
clone_size: many
j_call: TRBJ2-5
d_call: TRBD2
cdr3_nt: TGTGCCAGCAGTTCCCGCAAAGCGGGGCACCAGACCCAGTACTTC
cdr3_aa: CASSSRKAGHQTQYF

v_call: TRBV5-5
clone_size: few
j_call: TRBJ2-7
d_call: -
cdr3_nt: TGTGCCAGCAGCTCCAGGGGAGGATTGCCTTACGAGCAGTACTTC
cdr3_aa: CASSSRGGLPYEQYF

v_call: TRBV29-1
clone_size: -
j_call: TRBJ2-5
d_call: -
cdr3_nt: TGCAGCGTTTCTCCCAGCGATGGAGAGACCCAGTACTTC
cdr3_aa: CSVSPSDGETQYF

v_call: TRBV29-1
clone_size: many
j_call: TRBJ1-2
d_call: -
cdr3_nt: TGCAGCGGGTGGAGGGACTATGGCTACACCTTC
cdr3_aa: CSGWRDYGYTF

v_call: TRBV6-5
clone_size: few
j_call: TRBJ2-1
d_call: TRBD2
cdr3_nt: TGTGCCAGCAGTATACTAGCGGAATCCTACAATGAGCAGTTCTTC
cdr3_aa: CASSILAESYNEQFF

v_call: TRBV28
clone_size: few
j_call: TRBJ1-1
d_call: -
cdr3_nt: TGTGCCAGCACCTCGTTACCCTCATCTGTGGGCCGGGGCACTGAAGCTTTCTTT
cdr3_aa: CASTSLPSSVGRGTEAFF

v_call: TRBV5-1
clone_size: -
j_call: TRBJ1-2
d_call: -
cdr3_nt: TGCGCCAGCAGCTTGGTAGAGAGCTATGGCTACACCTTC
cdr3_aa: CASSLVESYGYTF

v_call: TRBV5-1
clone_size: few
j_call: TRBJ2-1
d_call: -
cdr3_nt: TGCGCCAGCAGCTTGGCCGTGGGGGATACTTACAATGAGCAGTTCTTC
cdr3_aa: CASSLAVGDTYNEQFF

v_call: TRBV6-5
clone_size: -
j_call: TRBJ1-4
d_call: TRBD1
cdr3_nt: TGTGCCAGCAGTTACTCGGGCAGGGGGCGCATCGGGACTAATGAAAAACTGTTTTTT
cdr3_aa: CASSYSGRGRIGTNEKLFF

v_call: TRBV6-6
clone_size: -
j_call: TRBJ1-3
d_call: -
cdr3_nt: TGTGCCAGCAGCCCCGTAGGGAGTAAGGCCATATATTTT
cdr3_aa: CASSPVGSKAIYF

v_call: TRBV12-3/TRBV12-4
clone_size: -
j_call: TRBJ1-1
d_call: -
cdr3_nt: TGTGCCAGCAGTTTGGCGCGTCGCGGCACTGAAGCTTTCTTT
cdr3_aa: CASSLARRGTEAFF

v_call: TRBV5-1
clone_size: -
j_call: TRBJ1-4
d_call: TRBD1
cdr3_nt: TGCGCCAGCAGTGAAGGGACAGCTAATGAAAAACTGCTTTTT
cdr3_aa: CASSEGTANEKLLF

v_call: TRBV27
clone_size: few
j_call: TRBJ1-2
d_call: -
cdr3_nt: TGTGCCAGCAGTTTGAGGAGGTTCGATTATGGCTACACCTTC
cdr3_aa: CASSLRRFDYGYTF

v_call: TRBV18
clone_size: few
j_call: TRBJ2-5
d_call: -
cdr3_nt: TGTGCCAGCTCACCATTGGGTTTCGGAGAGACCCAGTACTTC
cdr3_aa: CASSPLGFGETQYF

v_call: TRBV29-1
clone_size: -
j_call: TRBJ2-5
d_call: -
cdr3_nt: TGCAGCGTTGAATCCCAACTTCGGGGAGAGACCCAGTACTTC
cdr3_aa: CSVESQLRGETQYF

v_call: TRBV12-5
clone_size: -
j_call: TRBJ2-1
d_call: -
cdr3_nt: TGTGCTAGTGGTTATGAGAGGGGGGGCTACAATGAGCAGTTCTTC
cdr3_aa: CASGYERGGYNEQFF

v_call: TRBV5-1
clone_size: -
j_call: TRBJ1-2
d_call: -
cdr3_nt: TGCGCCAGCAGCGGAACAGGGACGTATGGCTACACCTTC
cdr3_aa: CASSGTGTYGYTF